The TCR beta chain under discussion was sequenced for a study of shared clonotypes between healthy human individuals (dated by TCRdb to between 2020 and 2021). Regarding the research as a whole: The cohort included three men and a couple of women between 18 and 49 years of age. Per donor, leukapheresis produced somewhere between about 0.8 and 9.5 billion PBMCs. For each donor, CD4 naive and CD4 memory were each run on three plates, CD8 naive on two plates, and CD8 memory on one plate. To estimate repertoire size and how much clonotypes are shared between individuals, the study performed deep sequencing of blood TCR repertoires from roughly five healthy adults. Libraries were prepared and TCR repertoires were sequenced by different laboratories using diverse techniques, in order to increase sequencing depth and limit assay-specific biases.

Using the deep immunoSEQ assay, TCR CDR3 regions were amplified from genomic DNA by multiplex PCR. Extracted genomic DNA from each cell subset was spread evenly across all wells of several immunoSEQ 96-well plates, with each plate serving as a replicate. For sorted subsets, around 200 ng genomic DNA, equal to 30,000 or so T cell genomes, was loaded into each replicate PCR. Purified libraries were measured with a Qubit 3.0 fluorometer, size-checked on a Bioanalyzer 2100, and measured again with the KAPA Library Quantification kit. A separate single-read 150-cycle Illumina NextSeq 550 flow cell was used to sequence each immunoSEQ 96-well plate. Turning to the authors' computational methods: The immunoSEQ output contained only junctional sequences without quality scores, so filtering could not match that applied to full-length reads. To assign V/J genes and CDR3, sequences were annotated using PyIR, a Python wrapper for IgBLAST v1.9, with IMGT germline references. Reads were filtered out if the reads had weak V/J assignments (E-value above 1e-6), no CDR3, stop codons, out-of-frame junctions, or ambiguous translated residues. V3J clonotypes were defined by identical inferred V gene, J gene, and CDR3 amino acid sequence. The percentage overlap between two repertoires was calculated by dividing the number of shared unique clonotypes by the size of the smaller repertoire. RTK rarefaction, the Chao1 estimator, and Recon v2.1 estimates of unobserved clonotypes were used to assess repertoire richness. For all TCRbeta clonotypes obtained by the gDNA method from a handful of donors, generation probabilities were computed with OLGA. This immuneACCESS table, as held by TCRdb, lists in-frame sequences with V and J called but not all clones. Of the missing ones, under half trace to an unresolved V gene in checked studies; the others have no known cause. Clone size and V and J calls were adopted from that table, with D and trimming inferred from the DNA. Counted in this sample were over a million clones; around 97% of them appeared once. The ten top clones hold roughly 1.2% of the sample.

General study outcomes and caveats: Pairwise subsampling led to the expectation that sequencing depth would affect the degree of clonotype sharing among donors. The genetic and exposure-history diversity represented was limited by the small number of donors. Sampling was restricted to blood, and TCR repertoires in tissue are likely to differ from TCR repertoires in blood. Sharing across a handful of donors was observed for approximately 5% of naive CD4, over 3% of naive CD8, over 2% of memory CD4, and roughly 0.4% of memory CD8 clonotypes. Even with the large sequencing depth, rarefaction of the sorted-subset datasets indicated that sequencing was incomplete. Larger estimated clonotype richness was generally found for naive subsets than for memory subsets. Higher generation probabilities were observed for clonotypes shared by all four sorted-subset donors than for non-shared clonotypes.

CDR1 is given as MDHEN and CDR2 as SYDVKM, both from the germline V gene. Taken from cysteine to phenylalanine, the CDR3 has 16 residues. The CDR3 DNA has 48 bases and is translated from base 1. At the junction V is shortened by 5 bases and J by 0 bases; bases outside the gene matches: 3. The donors were healthy, HIV-negative adults who had no recently reported acute infections or vaccinations. Every donor was a Caucasian adult living in Nashville, Tennessee, USA. CD4+ T cells were enriched by magnetic negative selection, after which naive cells were positively selected on CD45RA and the negative fraction was taken as the memory subset. After blood collection by leukapheresis, PBMCs were isolated using Ficoll-Histopaque density gradient centrifugation and then cryopreserved in the vapor phase of liquid nitrogen. Analytical flow cytometry was used to check the purity and quantity of each magnetically sorted T cell population. Genomic DNA was isolated from each sorted fraction and quantified by UV absorbance on a Nanodrop 2000c.

This clone was seen a single time. The antigen it recognizes is unknown. Base qualities are not provided; no much larger clone lies one nucleotide away. The material sequenced was naive CD4+ T cells sorted from blood. This sample's cell subset or site label indicates: CD45RA+ positively selected. The receptor chain draws on TRBV28 and TRBJ2-1, with TRBD2 matching 11 junction bases. The receptor was isolated from a man aged 30 to 39 in good health. The base sequence is TGTGCCAGCAGTACAACTAGCGGGAGCTCCTACAATGAGCAGTTCTTC. It translates to CASSTTSGSSYNEQFF.